These 15 T cell receptor beta chains came from one sample sequenced in a study of cytotoxic CD8 clonotypes in ibrutinib-treated CLL. Libraries were prepared by immunoSEQ multiplex PCR; TCRdb keeps only in-frame clonotypes and omits some of them. The profile shows just over 200,000 clones, about three quarters of them singletons. Specimen: PBMCs, collected after 12 months of ibrutinib treatment. The origin of the receptors is a human donor with chronic lymphocytic leukemia.

This chain links TRBV12-5 with TRBJ2-5; tentative D call: TRBD2 (6 bases). Germline V gives CDR1 LGHNT, CDR2 FRNRAP. The CDR3 extends over 13 amino acids. V was pared by 3 bases and J by 5 bases, with 10 bases between. CDR3 in DNA: TGTGCTAGTGGTTTTGGGCTAGCGGAGACCCAGTACTTC. Protein: CASGFGLAETQYF. Based on the CDR3 plus reference TRBV12-5 and TRBJ2-5, the full variable domain is DARVTQTPRHKVTEMGQEVTMRCQPILGHNTVFWYRQTMMQGLELLAYFRNRAPLDDSGMPKDRFSAEMPDATLATLKIQPSEPRDSAVYFCASGFGLAETQYFGPGTRLLVL.

V and J are TRBV19 and TRBJ1-3; D unresolved. The CDR3 covers 15 residues. Germline V gene data show CDR1 as LNHDA and CDR2 as SQIVND (reference sequence). V was pared by 3 bases and J by 2 bases, with 11 bases between. CDR3 nucleotide sequence: TGTGCCAGTAGTATCGGGGTGACGGCTGGAAACACCATATATTTT. Translated: CASSIGVTAGNTIYF.

The V call is TRBV30, the J call TRBJ1-2; 11 nucleotides agree with TRBD1. The CDR3 sequence is 16 residues long. CDR1 is GTSNPN, CDR2 SVGIG, per germline (reference sequence). J gave up 5 bases and V 0 bases, and 8 bases lay outside the gene matches. As DNA, the CDR3 is TGTGCCTGGAGTGTATCCAGGACAGGGGGCAGATATGGCTACACCTTC. It translates to CAWSVSRTGGRYGYTF.

This rearrangement joins TRBV30 to TRBJ2-5; the D gene could be TRBD1 or TRBD2 (5 bases each). The length of the CDR3 is 14 residues. The V end lost 3 bases, the J end lost 0 bases, and 11 bases lay between the germline ends. Germline-derived CDR1 and CDR2 are GTSNPN and SVGIG (reference sequence). The CDR3 spells CAWSRGANQETQYF. In DNA form, the CDR3 reads TGTGCCTGGAGCCGAGGGGCAAACCAAGAGACCCAGTACTTC.

The chain couples TRBV5-1 to TRBJ2-1; TRBD2 agrees at 11 bases. Germline CDR1 and CDR2: SGHRS and YFSETQ. V trimming: 4 bases; J trimming: 7 bases; junction bases outside the gene matches: 10. The CDR3 covers 16 residues. The CDR3 sequence is CASSPPGLAVGNEQFF. CDR3 nucleotides: TGCGCCAGCAGCCCTCCGGGACTAGCGGTAGGTAATGAGCAGTTCTTC.

There are a few counts of this clone. The chain couples TRBV15 to TRBJ2-1, with TRBD1 matching 9 bases. V trimming: 3 bases; J trimming: 1 base; junction bases outside the gene matches: 13. The CDR3 loop spans 19 amino acids. Per the germline V gene, CDR1 is LNHNV and CDR2 is YYDKDF (reference sequence). CDR3 sequence: CATSSLGTGSIRSYNEQFF. In nucleotides, the CDR3 is TGTGCCACCAGCAGCCTCGGGACAGGGTCAATTCGGTCCTACAATGAGCAGTTCTTC.

The DNA of the CDR3 is TGTGCCAGCTCACCCCCGACAGGGCTGCACACCATATATTTT. Encoded protein: CASSPPTGLHTIYF. V is TRBV18 and J is TRBJ1-3; TRBD1 agrees at 7 bases. Germline V gene sequence: CDR1 KGHSH, CDR2 LQKENI. This CDR3 spans 14 amino acids. Trimming removed 3 bases from V and 8 bases from J; junction bases left unmatched: 7.

The CDR3 sequence is CAWSPGVGQPQHF. The CDR3 region has the DNA TGTGCCTGGAGTCCAGGGGTAGGTCAGCCCCAGCATTTT. The J gene is TRBJ1-5, the V gene TRBV30, with D possibly matching TRBD1 (6 bases). This CDR3 has 13 amino acids. With 2 bases removed from V and 6 bases from J, the gap between germline ends came to 11 bases. The germline V gene has CDR1 GTSNPN and CDR2 SVGIG (reference sequence).

This chain links TRBV6-6 with TRBJ2-3; weak D call: TRBD1 (6 bases). Germline V CDR1 and CDR2: MNHNY, SVGAGI (reference sequence). The CDR3 consists of 15 residues. Trimming left V 7 bases short and J 2 bases short, with 16 bases between. CDR3 protein: CASKKMGANTDTQYF. DNA for the CDR3: TGTGCCAGCAAAAAGATGGGGGCAAACACAGATACGCAGTATTTT.

The chain has TRBV10-3 and TRBJ2-5, with TRBD1 matching over 8 bases. Germline CDR1 reads ENHRY; CDR2 reads SYGVKD. The CDR3 totals 13 residues. Unmatched junction bases numbered 3, after V lost 7 bases and J lost 2 bases. CDR3 nucleotide sequence: TGTGCCATCATTAGGACAGGGCAAGAGACCCAGTACTTC. It translates to CAIIRTGQETQYF.

This rearrangement joins TRBV7-9 to TRBJ1-1, with TRBD1 matching over 8 bases. The CDR3 loop spans 14 amino acids. Looked up from germline, CDR1 is SEHNR and CDR2 is FQNEAQ (reference sequence). After removal of 5 bases from V and 5 bases from J, the junction contained 7 bases not matched to a gene. CDR3 protein: CASSQGQEETEAFF. The CDR3 DNA follows: TGTGCCAGCAGCCAGGGACAGGAGGAAACTGAAGCTTTCTTT.

This clone showed up just a few times. The rearrangement uses TRBV9 and TRBJ1-1; no firm D call. Trimming shortened V by 3 bases and J by 2 bases, and 5 bases separated the two germline ends. Germline V gives CDR1 SGDLS, CDR2 YYNGEE. This CDR3 contains 12 residues. CDR3 region: CASSEGNTEAFF. CDR3 bases: TGTGCCAGCAGCGAGGGAAACACTGAAGCTTTCTTT.

This chain joins TRBV9 and TRBJ1-1; tentative D call: TRBD1 (6 bases). V gave up 2 bases and J gave up 0 bases, with 11 bases separating them. Germline V gene sequence: CDR1 SGDLS, CDR2 YYNGEE. The CDR3 has 15 residues. Here the CDR3 reads CASSVGHSLNTEAFF. CDR3 DNA: TGTGCCAGCAGCGTGGGACACTCCCTGAACACTGAAGCTTTCTTT.

The rearrangement links TRBV6-5 to TRBJ2-4, with TRBD1 identical over 9 bases. CDR1 and CDR2 from the germline V gene are MNHEY and SVGAGI. The ends lost 7 bases at V and 3 bases at J; junction bases unmatched: 7. The CDR3 is 15 residues long. CDR3 loop: CASKLDRGDKNIQYF. The CDR3 nucleotides are TGTGCCAGCAAGCTAGACAGGGGGGACAAAAACATTCAGTACTTC.

The genes are TRBV14 and TRBJ1-4; D may be TRBD1 (6 bases). V was cut by 3 bases and J by 3 bases, with 11 bases left in between. The CDR3 has 15 amino acids. Germline V lookup: CDR1 SGHDN, CDR2 FVKESK. The CDR3 DNA sequence: TGTGCCAGCAGCCATCCGGGGGCGGCTAATGAAAAACTGTTTTTT. It specifies CASSHPGAANEKLFF.